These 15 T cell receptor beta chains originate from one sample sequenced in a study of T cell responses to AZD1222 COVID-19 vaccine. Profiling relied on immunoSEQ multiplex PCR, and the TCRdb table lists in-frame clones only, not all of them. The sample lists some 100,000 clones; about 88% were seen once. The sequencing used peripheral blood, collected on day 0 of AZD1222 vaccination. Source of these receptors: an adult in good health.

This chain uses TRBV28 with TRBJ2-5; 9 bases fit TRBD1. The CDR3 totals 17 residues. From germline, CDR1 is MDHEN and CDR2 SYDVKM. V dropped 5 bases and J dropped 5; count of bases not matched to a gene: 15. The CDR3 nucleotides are TGTGCCAGCAGTCCCCTTACACTACAGGGGGCAGAGGAGACCCAGTACTTC. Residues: CASSPLTLQGAEETQYF.

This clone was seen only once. The CDR3 DNA reads TGTGCCAGCAGCCCCCGCGGGGTTAACAATGAGCAGTTCTTC. It yields the protein CASSPRGVNNEQFF. The chain couples TRBV7-6 to TRBJ2-1, with D possibly TRBD2 on 6 matching bases. The length of the CDR3 is 14 residues. Germline V lookup: CDR1 SGHVS, CDR2 FNYEAQ. V dropped 5 bases and J dropped 5 bases, with 13 bases sitting between them. The entire variable domain, with the rest obtained from reference TRBV7-6 and TRBJ2-1, is as follows: GAGVSQSPRYKVTKRGQDVALRCDPISGHVSLYWYRQALGQGPEFLTYFNYEAQQDKSGLPNDRFSAERPEGSISTLTIQRTEQRDSAMYRCASSPRGVNNEQFFGPGTRLTVL.

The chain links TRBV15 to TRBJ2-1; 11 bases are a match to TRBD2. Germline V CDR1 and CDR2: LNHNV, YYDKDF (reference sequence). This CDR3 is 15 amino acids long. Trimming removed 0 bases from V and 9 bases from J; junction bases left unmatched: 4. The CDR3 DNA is TGTGCCACCAGCAGAGAAGCAACTAGCGGGAGTGAGCAGTTCTTC. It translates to CATSREATSGSEQFF.

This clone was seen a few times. CDR3 sequence reads: CASSEFGTGGGNEKLFF. The CDR3 DNA sequence: TGTGCCAGCAGTGAATTTGGGACAGGGGGAGGTAATGAAAAACTGTTTTTT. This sequence joins TRBV25-1 and TRBJ1-4; 11 bases fit TRBD1. Germline CDR1 is MGHDK and CDR2 is SYGVNS. This CDR3 contains 17 residues. J gave up 4 bases and V 1 base, and 5 bases lay outside the gene matches. Full variable domain (remainder filled in from reference TRBV25-1 and TRBJ1-4): EADIYQTPRYLVIGTGKKITLECSQTMGHDKMYWYQQDPGMELHLIHYSYGVNSTEKGDLSSESTVSRIRTEHFPLTLESARPSHTSQYLCASSEFGTGGGNEKLFFGSGTQLSVL.

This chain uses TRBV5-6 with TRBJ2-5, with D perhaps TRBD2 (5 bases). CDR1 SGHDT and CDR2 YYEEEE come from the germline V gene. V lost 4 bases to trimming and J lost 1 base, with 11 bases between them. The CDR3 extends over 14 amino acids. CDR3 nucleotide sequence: TGTGCCAGCAGCCTAACTAGGGTCCAAGAGACCCAGTACTTC. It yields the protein CASSLTRVQETQYF.

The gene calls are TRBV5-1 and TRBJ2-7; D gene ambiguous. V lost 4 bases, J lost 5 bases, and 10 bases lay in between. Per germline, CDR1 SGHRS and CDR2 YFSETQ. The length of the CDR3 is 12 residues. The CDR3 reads CASSPNPNEQYV. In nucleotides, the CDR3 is TGCGCCAGCAGCCCTAACCCTAACGAGCAGTACGTC.

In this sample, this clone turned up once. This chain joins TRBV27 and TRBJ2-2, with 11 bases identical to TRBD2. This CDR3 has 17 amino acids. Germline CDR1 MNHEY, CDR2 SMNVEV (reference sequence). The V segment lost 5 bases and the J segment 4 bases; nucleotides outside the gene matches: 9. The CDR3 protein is CASSHGPSGGLTGELFF. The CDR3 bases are TGTGCCAGCAGTCACGGCCCTAGCGGGGGGCTCACCGGGGAGCTGTTTTTT.

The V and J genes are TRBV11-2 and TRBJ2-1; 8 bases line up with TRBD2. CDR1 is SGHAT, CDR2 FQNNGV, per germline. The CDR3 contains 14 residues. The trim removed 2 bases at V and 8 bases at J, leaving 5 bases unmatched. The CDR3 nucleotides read TGTGCCAGCAGCTTATTAGGACTAGCCTATGAGCAGTTCTTC. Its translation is CASSLLGLAYEQFF. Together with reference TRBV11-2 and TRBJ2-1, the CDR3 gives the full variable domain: EAGVAQSPRYKIIEKRQSVAFWCNPISGHATLYWYQQILGQGPKLLIQFQNNGVVDDSQLPKDRFSAERLKGVDSTLKIQPAKLEDSAVYLCASSLLGLAYEQFFGPGTRLTVL.

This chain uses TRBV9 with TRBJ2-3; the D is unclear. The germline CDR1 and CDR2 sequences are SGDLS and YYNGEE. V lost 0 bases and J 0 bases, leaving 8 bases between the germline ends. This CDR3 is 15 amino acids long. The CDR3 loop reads CASSVGLESTDTQYF. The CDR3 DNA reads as TGTGCCAGCAGCGTAGGGCTAGAAAGCACAGATACGCAGTATTTT.

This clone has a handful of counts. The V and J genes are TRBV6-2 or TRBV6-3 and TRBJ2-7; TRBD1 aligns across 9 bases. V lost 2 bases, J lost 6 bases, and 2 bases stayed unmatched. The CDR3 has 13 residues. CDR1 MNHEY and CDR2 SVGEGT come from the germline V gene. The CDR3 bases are TGTGCCAGCAGTTACGGGACAGGGACCGAGCAGTACTTC. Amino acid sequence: CASSYGTGTEQYF.

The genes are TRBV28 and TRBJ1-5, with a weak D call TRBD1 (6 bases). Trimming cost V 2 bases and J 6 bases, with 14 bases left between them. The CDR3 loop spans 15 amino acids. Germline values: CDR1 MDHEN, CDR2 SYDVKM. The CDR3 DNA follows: TGTGCCAGCAGTTTACTCACCCAGGGGTTTCAGCCCCAGCATTTT. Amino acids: CASSLLTQGFQPQHF.

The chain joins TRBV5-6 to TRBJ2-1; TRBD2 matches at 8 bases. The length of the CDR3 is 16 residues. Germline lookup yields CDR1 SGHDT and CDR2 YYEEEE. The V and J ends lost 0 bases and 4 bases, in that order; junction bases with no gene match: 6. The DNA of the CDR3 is TGTGCCAGCAGCTTGGAGGTACTAGCGGTGTACAATGAGCAGTTCTTC. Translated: CASSLEVLAVYNEQFF. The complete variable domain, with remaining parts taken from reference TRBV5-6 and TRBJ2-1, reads DAGVTQSPTHLIKTRGQQVTLRCSPKSGHDTVSWYQQALGQGPQFIFQYYEEEERQRGNFPDRFSGHQFPNYSSELNVNALLLGDSALYLCASSLEVLAVYNEQFFGPGTRLTVL.

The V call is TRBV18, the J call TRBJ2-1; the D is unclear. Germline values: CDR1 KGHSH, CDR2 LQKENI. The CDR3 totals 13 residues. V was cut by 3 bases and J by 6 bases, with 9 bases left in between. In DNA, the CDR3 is TGTGCCAGCTCACCCAAGTTCGGCAATGAGCAGTTCTTC. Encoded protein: CASSPKFGNEQFF.

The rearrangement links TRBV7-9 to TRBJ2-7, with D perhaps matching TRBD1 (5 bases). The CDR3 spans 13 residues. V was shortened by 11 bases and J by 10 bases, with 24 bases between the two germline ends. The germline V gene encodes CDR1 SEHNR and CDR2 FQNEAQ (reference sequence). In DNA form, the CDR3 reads TGTGCCCTTAAGGGGCCTGGTGGCGATCGACAGTACTTC. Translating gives CALKGPGGDRQYF.

CDR3 sequence reads: CASSGRIRERKLFF. DNA of the CDR3: TGTGCCAGTAGTGGTAGGATCAGAGAGCGAAAACTGTTTTTT. J is TRBJ1-4 and V is TRBV19; the D is unclear. The V end was cut by 5 bases, the J end by 10 bases, with 17 bases between. This CDR3 is built from 14 residues. Germline assignment: CDR1 LNHDA and CDR2 SQIVND (reference sequence).